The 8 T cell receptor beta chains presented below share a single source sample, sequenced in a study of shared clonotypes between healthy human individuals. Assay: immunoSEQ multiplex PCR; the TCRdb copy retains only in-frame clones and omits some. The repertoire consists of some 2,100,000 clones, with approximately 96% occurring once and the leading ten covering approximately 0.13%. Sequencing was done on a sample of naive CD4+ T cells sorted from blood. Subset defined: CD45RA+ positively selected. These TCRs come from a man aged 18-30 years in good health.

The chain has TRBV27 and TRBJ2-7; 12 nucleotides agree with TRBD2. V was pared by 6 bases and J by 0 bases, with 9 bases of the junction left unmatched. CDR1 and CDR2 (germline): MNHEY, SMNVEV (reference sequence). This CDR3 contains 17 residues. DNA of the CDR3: TGTGCCAGCAGCCGGACTAGCGGGACCTCTAGCTCCTACGAGCAGTACTTC. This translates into CASSRTSGTSSSYEQYF.

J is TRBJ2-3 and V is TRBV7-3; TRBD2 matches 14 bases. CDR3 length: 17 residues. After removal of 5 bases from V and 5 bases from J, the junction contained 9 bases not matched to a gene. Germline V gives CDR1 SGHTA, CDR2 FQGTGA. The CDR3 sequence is CASSTSGLAGVLDTQYF. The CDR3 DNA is TGTGCCAGCAGCACTTCGGGACTAGCGGGGGTACTAGATACGCAGTATTTT.

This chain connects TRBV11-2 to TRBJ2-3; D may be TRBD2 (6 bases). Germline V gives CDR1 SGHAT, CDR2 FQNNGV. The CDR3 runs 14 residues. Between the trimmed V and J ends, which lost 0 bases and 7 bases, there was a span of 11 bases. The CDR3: CASSLDGSGNTQYF. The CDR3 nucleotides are TGTGCCAGCAGCTTAGATGGTAGCGGCAATACGCAGTATTTT.

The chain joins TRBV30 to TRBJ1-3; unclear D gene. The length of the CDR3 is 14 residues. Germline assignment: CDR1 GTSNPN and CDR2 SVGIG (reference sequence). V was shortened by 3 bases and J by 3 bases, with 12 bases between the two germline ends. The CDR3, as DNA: TGTGCCTGGAGCGGTACCGAAGGTGGAAACACCATATATTTT. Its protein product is CAWSGTEGGNTIYF.

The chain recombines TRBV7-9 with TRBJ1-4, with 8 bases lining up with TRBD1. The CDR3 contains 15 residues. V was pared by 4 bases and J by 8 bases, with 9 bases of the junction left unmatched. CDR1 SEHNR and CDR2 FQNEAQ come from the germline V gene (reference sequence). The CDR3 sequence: CASSSAGTGSEKLFF. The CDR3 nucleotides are TGTGCCAGCAGCTCTGCAGGGACAGGCAGCGAAAAACTGTTTTTT.

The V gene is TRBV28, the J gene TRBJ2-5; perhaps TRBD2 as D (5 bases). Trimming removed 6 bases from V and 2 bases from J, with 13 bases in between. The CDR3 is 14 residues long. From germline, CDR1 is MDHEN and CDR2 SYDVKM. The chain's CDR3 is CASSPGGPQETQYF. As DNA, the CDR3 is TGTGCCAGCAGCCCCGGCGGGCCGCAAGAGACCCAGTACTTC.

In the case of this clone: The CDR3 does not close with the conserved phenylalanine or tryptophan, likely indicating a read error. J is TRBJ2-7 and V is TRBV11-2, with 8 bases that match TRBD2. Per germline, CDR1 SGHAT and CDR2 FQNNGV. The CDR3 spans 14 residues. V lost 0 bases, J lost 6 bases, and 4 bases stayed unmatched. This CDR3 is CASSLDLLAGEQYL. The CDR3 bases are TGTGCCAGCAGCTTAGATCTCCTAGCGGGCGAGCAGTACCTC.

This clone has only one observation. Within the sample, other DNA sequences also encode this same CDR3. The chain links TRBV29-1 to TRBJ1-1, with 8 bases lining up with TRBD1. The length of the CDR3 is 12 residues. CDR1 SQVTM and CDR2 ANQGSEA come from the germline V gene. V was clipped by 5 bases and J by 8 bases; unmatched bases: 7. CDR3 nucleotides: TGCAGCGTTTCCGGGACAGGAAAAGAAGCTTTCTTT. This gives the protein CSVSGTGKEAFF. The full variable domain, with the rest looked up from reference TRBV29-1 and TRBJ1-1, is SAVISQKPSRDICQRGTSLTIQCQVDSQVTMMFWYRQQPGQSLTLIATANQGSEATYESGFVIDKFPISRPNLTFSTLTVSNMSPEDSSIYLCSVSGTGKEAFFGQGTRLTVV.